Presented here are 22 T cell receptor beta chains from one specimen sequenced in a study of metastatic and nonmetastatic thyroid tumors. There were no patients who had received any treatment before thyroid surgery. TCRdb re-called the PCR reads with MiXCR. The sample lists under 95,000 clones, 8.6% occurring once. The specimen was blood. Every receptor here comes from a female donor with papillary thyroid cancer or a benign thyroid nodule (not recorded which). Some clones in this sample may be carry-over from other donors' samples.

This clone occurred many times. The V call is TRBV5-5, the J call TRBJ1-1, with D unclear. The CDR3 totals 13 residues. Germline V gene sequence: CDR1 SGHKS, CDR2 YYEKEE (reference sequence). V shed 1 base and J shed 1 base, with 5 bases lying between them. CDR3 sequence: CASSLSANTEAFF. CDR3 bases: TGTGCCAGCAGCTTGTCCGCGAACACTGAAGCTTTCTTT.

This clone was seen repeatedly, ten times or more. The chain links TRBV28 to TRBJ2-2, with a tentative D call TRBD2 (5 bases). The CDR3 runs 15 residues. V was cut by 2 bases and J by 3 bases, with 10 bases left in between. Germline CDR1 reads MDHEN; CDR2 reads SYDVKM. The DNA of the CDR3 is TGTGCCAGCAGTTTACTTCAGGAGGACACCGGGGAGCTGTTTTTT. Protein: CASSLLQEDTGELFF. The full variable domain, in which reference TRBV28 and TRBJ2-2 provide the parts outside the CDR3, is DVKVTQSSRYLVKRTGEKVFLECVQDMDHENMFWYRQDPGLGLRLIYFSYDVKMKEKGDIPEGYSVSREKKERFSLILESASTNQTSMYLCASSLLQEDTGELFFGEGSRLTVL.

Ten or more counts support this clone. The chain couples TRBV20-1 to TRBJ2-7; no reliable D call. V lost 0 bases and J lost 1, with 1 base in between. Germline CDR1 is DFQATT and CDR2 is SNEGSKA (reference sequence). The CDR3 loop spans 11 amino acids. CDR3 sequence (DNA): TGCAGTGCTAGAGAATCCTACGAGCAGTACTTC. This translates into CSARESYEQYF.

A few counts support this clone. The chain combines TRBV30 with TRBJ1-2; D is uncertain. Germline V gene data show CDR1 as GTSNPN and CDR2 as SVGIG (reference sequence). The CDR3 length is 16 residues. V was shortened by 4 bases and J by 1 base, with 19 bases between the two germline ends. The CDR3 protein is CAWKPEGITLNYGYTF. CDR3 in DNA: TGTGCCTGGAAGCCGGAGGGAATCACCCTTAACTATGGCTACACCTTC.

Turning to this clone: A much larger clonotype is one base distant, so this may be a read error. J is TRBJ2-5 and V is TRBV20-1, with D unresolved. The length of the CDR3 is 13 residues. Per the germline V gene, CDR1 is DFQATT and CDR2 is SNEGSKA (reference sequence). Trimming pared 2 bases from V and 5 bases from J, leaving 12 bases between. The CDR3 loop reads CSARFIGLETQYF. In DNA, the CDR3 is TGCAGTGCTAGATTCATAGGGCTGGAGACCCAGTACTTC.

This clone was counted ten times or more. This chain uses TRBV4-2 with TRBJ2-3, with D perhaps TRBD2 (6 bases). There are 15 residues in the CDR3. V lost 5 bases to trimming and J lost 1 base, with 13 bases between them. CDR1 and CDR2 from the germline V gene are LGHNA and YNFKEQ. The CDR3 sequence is CASSSRRAGTDTQYF. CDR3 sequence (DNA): TGTGCCAGCAGCTCACGGAGGGCGGGCACAGATACGCAGTATTTT.

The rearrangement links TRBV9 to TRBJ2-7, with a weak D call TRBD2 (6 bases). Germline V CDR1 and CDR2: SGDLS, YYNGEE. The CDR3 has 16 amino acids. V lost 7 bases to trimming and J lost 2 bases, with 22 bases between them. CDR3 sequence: CASRLNRGLYTYEQYF. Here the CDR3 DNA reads TGTGCCAGCCGCCTGAATCGGGGGTTGTATACCTACGAGCAGTACTTC.

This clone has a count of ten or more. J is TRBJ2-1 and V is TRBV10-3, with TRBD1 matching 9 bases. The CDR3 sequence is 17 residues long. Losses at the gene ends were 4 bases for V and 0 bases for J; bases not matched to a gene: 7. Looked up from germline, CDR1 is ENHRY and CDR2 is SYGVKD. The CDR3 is CAISADRGDSSYNEQFF. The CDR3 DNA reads TGTGCCATCAGTGCTGACAGGGGGGATAGCTCCTACAATGAGCAGTTCTTC.

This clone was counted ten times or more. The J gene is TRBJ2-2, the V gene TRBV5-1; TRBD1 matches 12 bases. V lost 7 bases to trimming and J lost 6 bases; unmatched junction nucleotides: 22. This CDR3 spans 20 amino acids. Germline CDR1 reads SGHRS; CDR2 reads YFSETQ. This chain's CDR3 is CASSLGGLPGQGALSGELFF. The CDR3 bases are TGCGCCAGCTCTCTTGGGGGGCTTCCGGGACAGGGGGCGTTGTCCGGGGAGCTGTTTTTT.

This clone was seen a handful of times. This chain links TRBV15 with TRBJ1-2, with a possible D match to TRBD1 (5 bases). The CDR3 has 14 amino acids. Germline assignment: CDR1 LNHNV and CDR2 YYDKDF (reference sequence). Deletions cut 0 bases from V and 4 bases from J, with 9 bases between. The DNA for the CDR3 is TGTGCCACCAGCAGAGATCCCCAGGGCTATGGCTACACCTTC. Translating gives CATSRDPQGYGYTF.

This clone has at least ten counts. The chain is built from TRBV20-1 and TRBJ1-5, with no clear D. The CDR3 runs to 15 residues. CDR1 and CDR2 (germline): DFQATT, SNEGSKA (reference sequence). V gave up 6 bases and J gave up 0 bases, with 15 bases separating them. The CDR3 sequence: CSAVPWPDSNQPQHF. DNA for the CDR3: TGCAGTGCGGTCCCGTGGCCGGATAGCAATCAGCCCCAGCATTTT.

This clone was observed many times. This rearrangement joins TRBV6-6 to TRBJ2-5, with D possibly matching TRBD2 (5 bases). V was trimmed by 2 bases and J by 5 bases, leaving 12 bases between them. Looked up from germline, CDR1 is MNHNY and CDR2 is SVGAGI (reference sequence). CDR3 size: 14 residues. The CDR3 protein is CASSYGGQSETQYF. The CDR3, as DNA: TGTGCCAGCAGTTACGGCGGGCAGAGCGAGACCCAGTACTTC.

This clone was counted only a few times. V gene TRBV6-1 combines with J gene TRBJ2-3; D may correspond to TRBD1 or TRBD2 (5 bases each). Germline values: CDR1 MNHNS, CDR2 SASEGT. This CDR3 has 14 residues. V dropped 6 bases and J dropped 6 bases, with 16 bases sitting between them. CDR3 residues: CASSFTHGTDTQYF. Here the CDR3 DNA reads TGTGCCAGCAGCTTTACCCACGGGACCGATACGCAGTATTTT.

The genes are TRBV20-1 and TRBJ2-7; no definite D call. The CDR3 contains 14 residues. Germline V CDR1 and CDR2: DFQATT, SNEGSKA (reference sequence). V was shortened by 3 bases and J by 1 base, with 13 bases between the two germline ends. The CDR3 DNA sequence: TGCAGTGCTAGCCCCGCGACTGTTTCCTACGAGCAGTACTTC. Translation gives CSASPATVSYEQYF.

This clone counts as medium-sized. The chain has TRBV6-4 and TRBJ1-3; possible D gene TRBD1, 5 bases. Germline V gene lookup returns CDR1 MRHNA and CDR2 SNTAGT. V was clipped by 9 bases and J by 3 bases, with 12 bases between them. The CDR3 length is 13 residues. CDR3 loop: CARDRDVGNTIYF. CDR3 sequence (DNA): TGTGCCAGAGATCGGGACGTTGGAAACACCATATATTTT.

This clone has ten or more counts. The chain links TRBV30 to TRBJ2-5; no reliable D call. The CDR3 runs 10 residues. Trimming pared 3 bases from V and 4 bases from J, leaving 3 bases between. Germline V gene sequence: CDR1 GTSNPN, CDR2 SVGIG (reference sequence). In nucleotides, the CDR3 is TGTGCCTGGAGGGGAGAGACCCAGTACTTC. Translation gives CAWRGETQYF.

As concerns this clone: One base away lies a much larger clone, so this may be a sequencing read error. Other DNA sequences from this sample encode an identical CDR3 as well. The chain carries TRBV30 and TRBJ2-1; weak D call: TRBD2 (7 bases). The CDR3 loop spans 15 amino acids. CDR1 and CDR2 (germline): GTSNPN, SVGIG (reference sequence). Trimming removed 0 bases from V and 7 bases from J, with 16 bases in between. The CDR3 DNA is TGTGCCTGGAGTGTCGGAGGGGGGGCTCGGAATGAGCAGTTCTTC. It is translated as CAWSVGGGARNEQFF.

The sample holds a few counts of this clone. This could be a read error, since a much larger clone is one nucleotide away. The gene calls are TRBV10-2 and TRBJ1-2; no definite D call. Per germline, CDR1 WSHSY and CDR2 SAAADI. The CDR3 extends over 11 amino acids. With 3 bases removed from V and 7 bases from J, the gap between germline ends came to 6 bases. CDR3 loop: CASSDPGGYTF. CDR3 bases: TGCGCCAGCAGTGACCCTGGTGGCTACACCTTC.

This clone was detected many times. CDR3 DNA sequence: TGTGCCAGCAGCGTAGCCAGTTCGGGAGAGACCCAGTACTTC. Its protein is CASSVASSGETQYF. The V gene is TRBV9, the J gene TRBJ2-5; the D is unclear. This CDR3 region has 14 residues. Germline CDR1 SGDLS, CDR2 YYNGEE. V lost 0 bases and J lost 4, with 10 bases in between.

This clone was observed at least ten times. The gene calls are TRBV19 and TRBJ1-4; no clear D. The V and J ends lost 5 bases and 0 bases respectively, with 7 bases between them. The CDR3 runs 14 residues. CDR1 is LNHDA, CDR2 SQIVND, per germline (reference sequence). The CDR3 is CASSGQATNEKLFF. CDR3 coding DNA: TGTGCCAGTAGTGGGCAGGCAACTAATGAAAAACTGTTTTTT.

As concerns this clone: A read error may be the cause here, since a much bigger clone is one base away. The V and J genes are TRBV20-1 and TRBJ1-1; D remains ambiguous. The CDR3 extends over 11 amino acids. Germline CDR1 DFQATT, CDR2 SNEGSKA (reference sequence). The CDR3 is CILDGNTEAFF. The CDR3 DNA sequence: TGCATCCTGGACGGGAACACTGAAGCTTTCTTT.

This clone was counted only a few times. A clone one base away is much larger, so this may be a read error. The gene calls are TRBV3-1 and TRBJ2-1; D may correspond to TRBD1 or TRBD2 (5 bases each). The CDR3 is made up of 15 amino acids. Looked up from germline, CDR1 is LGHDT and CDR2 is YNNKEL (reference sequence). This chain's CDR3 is CASIQVWGRNNEQFF. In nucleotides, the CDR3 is TGTGCCAGCATCCAAGTCTGGGGGAGAAACAATGAGCAGTTCTTC.